These 9 T cell receptor beta chains were sequenced from one sample in a study of shared clonotypes between healthy human individuals. Some clones are missing from TCRdb's copy, which holds only in-frame ones; the method was immunoSEQ multiplex PCR. The table has 1.5 million to 2.5 million clones, just under 95% seen once; the top ten hold 0.95% to 1.5%. Naive CD8 cells comprised CD45RO-negative, CCR7-positively selected cells, excluding terminally differentiated effector memory CD45RA+ cells. Source material: naive CD8+ T cells sorted from blood. These receptors originate from a man aged 18 to 35 in good health.

The J gene is TRBJ1-2, the V gene TRBV13; unclear D gene. Trimming removed 0 bases from V and 8 bases from J, with 13 bases in between. Looked up from germline, CDR1 is PRHDT and CDR2 is FYEKMQ (reference sequence). The CDR3 is made up of 14 amino acids. The CDR3 loop is CASSLGNSPVGYTF. The CDR3 DNA is TGTGCCAGCAGCTTAGGTAACAGCCCAGTAGGCTACACCTTC.

The chain employs TRBV27 and TRBJ2-3, with D possibly matching TRBD1 (6 bases). CDR1 and CDR2 (germline): MNHEY, SMNVEV (reference sequence). Trimming shortened V by 1 base and J by 2 bases, and 16 bases separated the two germline ends. The CDR3 is 17 residues long. The CDR3, as DNA: TGTGCCAGCAGTTTATTAGGGGTTCAGGGGCACACAGATACGCAGTATTTT. Translated, it gives CASSLLGVQGHTDTQYF.

This clone was seen once. The V and J genes are TRBV5-6 and TRBJ2-1; D is perhaps TRBD1 or TRBD2 (6 bases each). Trimming took off 3 bases at V and 10 bases at J, with 20 bases between the two ends. Germline assignment: CDR1 SGHDT and CDR2 YYEEEE. The CDR3 totals 15 residues. The CDR3 here is CASSSLTRGAEEQFF. As DNA, the CDR3 is TGTGCCAGCAGCTCCCTGACTAGGGGGGCAGAGGAGCAGTTCTTC. Full variable domain (outside the CDR3, taken from reference TRBV5-6 and TRBJ2-1): DAGVTQSPTHLIKTRGQQVTLRCSPKSGHDTVSWYQQALGQGPQFIFQYYEEEERQRGNFPDRFSGHQFPNYSSELNVNALLLGDSALYLCASSSLTRGAEEQFFGPGTRLTVL.

V and J are TRBV13 and TRBJ2-5; the match to TRBD2 covers 15 bases. After removal of 4 bases from V and 5 bases from J, the junction contained 5 bases not matched to a gene. The germline gives CDR1 PRHDT, CDR2 FYEKMQ (reference sequence). The CDR3 is made up of 16 amino acids. The CDR3 here is CASSSGLAGGLETQYF. CDR3 DNA sequence: TGTGCCAGCAGCTCTGGACTAGCGGGGGGGTTGGAGACCCAGTACTTC.

The chain is built from TRBV7-9 and TRBJ2-5; possible D gene TRBD2, 5 bases. V was cut by 5 bases and J by 5 bases, with 9 bases left in between. The germline CDR1 and CDR2 sequences are SEHNR and FQNEAQ (reference sequence). This CDR3 spans 12 amino acids. The CDR3 protein is CASSITGETQYF. The CDR3 DNA is TGTGCCAGCAGCATCACGGGGGAGACCCAGTACTTC.

The rearrangement uses TRBV7-9 and TRBJ1-4; 9 bases are a match to TRBD1. V was clipped by 6 bases and J by 6 bases; unmatched bases: 5. Germline values: CDR1 SEHNR, CDR2 FQNEAQ (reference sequence). The CDR3 sequence is 14 residues long. CDR3 loop: CASSDRDRDEKLFF. The CDR3 region has the DNA TGTGCCAGCAGTGACCGGGACAGGGATGAAAAACTGTTTTTT.

The CDR3 region has the DNA TGTGCCAGCAGCTTCGGACTAGCGGGAGGTCTCAGCTCCTACGAGCAGTACTTC. It translates to CASSFGLAGGLSSYEQYF. The chain has TRBV7-8 and TRBJ2-7; 14 nucleotides align to TRBD2. Germline loops: CDR1 SGHVS, CDR2 FQNEAQ. The V and J ends lost 3 bases and 0 bases, in that order; junction bases with no gene match: 7. This CDR3 comprises 18 residues.

V is TRBV10-2 and J is TRBJ2-3, with a tentative D call TRBD2 (5 bases). The CDR3 totals 15 residues. Germline CDR1 reads WSHSY; CDR2 reads SAAADI. Trimming stripped 2 bases from V and 4 bases from J, with 13 bases between. The CDR3 coding sequence is TGCGCCAGCAGTGAGATAGGACCGAGGGCAGATACGCAGTATTTT. This sequence encodes CASSEIGPRADTQYF.

V gene TRBV7-9 combines with J gene TRBJ1-1, with D maybe TRBD1 (5 bases). Germline CDR1 SEHNR, CDR2 FQNEAQ (reference sequence). V was trimmed by 3 bases and J by 0 bases, leaving 11 bases between them. The CDR3 length is 15 residues. The CDR3 region has the DNA TGTGCCAGCAGCTTTTCGGGACTGATGAACACTGAAGCTTTCTTT. It yields the protein CASSFSGLMNTEAFF.